These T cell receptor beta chains were read from a single sample in a study of monozygotic twins with inflammatory bowel disease. Following a re-call of the 5' RACE reads, TCRdb has one entry per CDR3 protein and lacks DNA. The specimen's table records 350,000 to 400,000 distinct CDR3 sequences. The specimen was blood. Every receptor here comes from a human donor with ulcerative colitis or Crohn's disease, or a healthy co-twin of an affected twin (not recorded which). Each CDR3 is given with its conserved first and last residue.

V gene	J gene	CDR3 protein
TRBV4-3	TRBJ1-2	CASSQDLARAGGDYGYTF
TRBV18	TRBJ1-2	CASSPPTGRANYGYTF
TRBV18	TRBJ1-5	CASSPNPGSDQPQHF
TRBV3-1	TRBJ2-3	CASSQGTDTQYF
TRBV7-3	TRBJ1-4	CASSSDRNEKLFF
TRBV5-1	TRBJ2-1	CTSSLALPSSYNEQFF
TRBV15	TRBJ2-1	CATSSENRVQFF
TRBV7-9	TRBJ2-1	CASSTTGISSYNEQFF
TRBV4-1	TRBJ2-5	CASSQGAFGQETQYF
TRBV20-1	TRBJ2-6	CSARAGGNSGANVLTF
TRBV7-9	TRBJ2-7	CASSLVASKAGQYF
TRBV12-3/TRBV12-4	TRBJ1-2	CASSLGQAGYGYTF
TRBV11-2	TRBJ1-1	CASSLVTAREYSRKTEAFF
TRBV27	TRBJ2-3	CASSLGTRSTDTQYF
TRBV2	TRBJ2-7	CASSVRLADEQYF
TRBV4-3	TRBJ2-3	CASSQDGGSTDTQYF
TRBV15	TRBJ1-6	CATSRGDPNSPLHF
TRBV12-3/TRBV12-4	TRBJ1-1	CASSLQEGTEAFF
TRBV6-5	TRBJ1-2	CASSYRQGANGYTF
TRBV7-3	TRBJ2-3	CASSPRPDSYSTDTQYF
TRBV19	TRBJ2-1	CASSIGDWGQKQFF
TRBV7-9	TRBJ1-2	CASSSTGANYGYTF
TRBV5-1	TRBJ2-7	CASSPRQGPYYEQYF
TRBV20-1	TRBJ2-1	CSAGQPRPYNEQFF
TRBV6-5	TRBJ2-3	CASRRGEHLSTDTQYF
TRBV19	TRBJ1-5	CASSTDRGGNQPQHF
TRBV11-3	TRBJ2-1	CASSDGTAYNEQFF
TRBV25-1	TRBJ1-2	CASSEFPSQRGYTF
TRBV30	TRBJ1-1	CAWRRGQTEAFF
TRBV20-1	TRBJ2-3	CSARPPGGGTDTQYF
TRBV2	TRBJ2-2	CASNYRGRAGELFF
TRBV7-2	TRBJ1-6	CASSTNLGSPLHF
TRBV20-1	TRBJ2-1	CSARTSGGAGGNEQFF
TRBV5-1	TRBJ1-1	CASSRPPGTNTEAFF
TRBV5-1	TRBJ2-1	CASSSLLPGTGGANEQFF
TRBV4-3	TRBJ2-3	CASSQDQGLQGTDTQYF
TRBV6-5	TRBJ1-1	CASSYSRGKTSEAFF
TRBV10-3	TRBJ1-1	CAISETPGPLNTEAFF
TRBV6-5	TRBJ2-3	CASSSGQISTDTQYF
TRBV6-5	TRBJ2-1	CATCRLAGAWFF
TRBV9	TRBJ2-1	CASSVLGGNEQFF
TRBV7-2	TRBJ1-2	CASSLAMASANGYTF
TRBV18	TRBJ2-7	CASSPLDGGNYEQYF
TRBV5-6	TRBJ1-6	CASSPGTAGLYNSPLHF
TRBV7-2	TRBJ2-3	CASSLATGLDTQYF
TRBV7-2	TRBJ2-7	CASSPGQGRGDEQYF
TRBV19	TRBJ2-7	CASTPSGGSYEQYF